The entry below gives a single T cell receptor (beta chain) sequence along with its context. TCRdb independently ran MiXCR on the 5' RACE reads; one entry per CDR3 protein. There are about 7,200 distinct CDR3 sequences in the sample; about 40% occur only once, and 4.4% lies in the top ten. This receptor was taken from a female donor with breast cancer. The sample was memory CD4+ T cells sorted from blood. The subset: memory CD4+ T cells, CD4+CD45RO+CD25-.

DNA for the CDR3: TGCGCCAGCAGCCACCTCGTTGGCACCGGGGAGCTGTTTTTT. This sequence encodes CASSHLVGTGELFF. V is TRBV4-1 and J is TRBJ2-2, with unresolved D. The CDR3 consists of 14 residues. CDR1 and CDR2 (germline): MGHRA, YSYEKL. V shed 3 bases and J shed 4 bases, with 9 bases lying between them.